Presented here are 5 T cell receptor beta chains from one specimen sequenced in a study of CXCR3-negative and CXCR3-positive naive CD8 T cells. The study made its TRB cDNA libraries by 5' RACE, adding UMI labels. TCRdb re-called the 5' RACE reads and catalogs CDR3 proteins one per entry, DNA excluded. In all, the sample yields around 47,000 distinct CDR3 sequences. Sequenced: memory CD8+ T cells from blood. Every receptor here comes from a human donor in good health. Some clones in this sample may be carry-over from other donors' samples.

The rearrangement joins TRBV4-1 to TRBJ2-7; TCRdb returns TRBD2, unconfirmable since there is no DNA. This CDR3 has 15 amino acids. Germline V gene lookup returns CDR1 MGHRA and CDR2 YSYEKL. CDR3 in amino acids: CASSEDSTISYEQYF.

V is TRBV4-3 and J is TRBJ2-1. Germline loops: CDR1 LGHNA, CDR2 YSLEER. This CDR3 contains 15 residues. CDR3 sequence: CASSQEVTENNEQFF.

This chain links TRBV4-1 with TRBJ1-1; the D call from TCRdb, TRBD1, cannot be confirmed without DNA. The CDR3 has 14 amino acids. Germline assignment: CDR1 MGHRA and CDR2 YSYEKL. The CDR3 sequence: CASSPPGSDTEAFF.

V is TRBV11-2 and J is TRBJ1-5. Germline assignment: CDR1 SGHAT and CDR2 FQNNGV. CDR3 length: 13 residues. The CDR3 loop reads CASSFHSNQPQHF.

The chain has TRBV5-6 and TRBJ2-5. The V gene's germline CDR1 is SGHDT and CDR2 YYEEEE. This CDR3 region has 13 residues. This CDR3 is CASSPTIQETQYF.